The 21 T cell receptor beta chains listed next were all sequenced from one sample in a study of OX40 agonist ivuxolimab in advanced cancers. Sequencing used immunoSEQ multiplex PCR; TCRdb keeps in-frame clones, though not all of them. The table records more than 75,000 clones, approximately 85% of them present only once. The sample consisted of CD4+ or CD8+ T cells sorted from blood, taken in a trial of the OX40 agonist ivuxolimab. Receptors were obtained from an adult with an advanced solid tumor such as melanoma, head and neck, liver or kidney cancer.

V and J are TRBV7-3 and TRBJ2-3; D might be TRBD1 or TRBD2, each matching 6 bases. V lost 1 base to trimming and J lost 1 base, with 12 bases between them. The V gene's germline CDR1 is SGHTA and CDR2 FQGTGA. CDR3 length equals 16 residues. The CDR3 DNA reads TGTGCCAGCAGCTTAAGTATGGGGGGCCGCACAGATACGCAGTATTTT. Amino acids: CASSLSMGGRTDTQYF.

The rearrangement links TRBV7-8 to TRBJ2-2; D gene unclear. The V end was cut by 1 base, the J end by 1 base, with 4 bases between. This CDR3 has 14 amino acids. CDR1 is SGHVS and CDR2 is FQNEAQ in the germline V gene. The CDR3 DNA follows: TGTGCCAGCAGCTTAGTGCTGAACACCGGGGAGCTGTTTTTT. The encoded protein is CASSLVLNTGELFF.

The chain is built from TRBV9 and TRBJ1-4; D remains ambiguous. The CDR3 has 15 residues. The V end was cut by 2 bases, the J end by 7 bases, with 15 bases between. Germline CDR1 SGDLS, CDR2 YYNGEE. The CDR3 region has the DNA TGTGCCAGCAGCGTGGCCCCAGTCAGCGGTGAAAAACTGTTTTTT. Residues: CASSVAPVSGEKLFF.

The chain combines TRBV10-3 with TRBJ2-2; weak D call: TRBD2 (6 bases). The CDR3 sequence is 16 residues long. With 2 bases removed from V and 1 base from J, the gap between germline ends came to 11 bases. Looked up from germline, CDR1 is ENHRY and CDR2 is SYGVKD. CDR3 in amino acids: CAISERRGVNTGELFF. The CDR3 region has the DNA TGTGCCATCAGTGAGAGGCGCGGGGTGAACACCGGGGAGCTGTTTTTT.

This clone came up once. The chain uses TRBV7-2 and TRBJ2-7; 7 bases line up with TRBD1. CDR3 length: 14 amino acids. Germline lookup yields CDR1 SGHTA and CDR2 FQGNSA. The V segment lost 4 bases and the J segment 2 bases; nucleotides outside the gene matches: 5. CDR3 sequence: CASSSYRGPYEQYF. The CDR3 DNA sequence: TGTGCCAGCAGCTCGTACAGGGGCCCCTACGAGCAGTACTTC.

The gene calls are TRBV6-6 and TRBJ1-4; TRBD1 agrees at 7 bases. Germline assignment: CDR1 MNHNY and CDR2 SVGAGI (reference sequence). There are 15 residues in the CDR3. V gave up 5 bases and J gave up 8 bases; unmatched junction bases: 11. The CDR3 loop reads CASSRGGQSGEKLFF. As DNA, the CDR3 is TGTGCCAGCAGTAGGGGGGGACAGTCGGGCGAAAAACTGTTTTTT.

This chain links TRBV19 with TRBJ2-1; tentatively, D is TRBD2 (5 bases). The CDR3 has 14 amino acids. V was clipped by 9 bases and J by 4 bases, with 16 bases between them. CDR1 is LNHDA and CDR2 is SQIVND in the germline V gene (reference sequence). The CDR3 region has the DNA TGTGCCAGCACTGATCTAGGCGGGTACAATGAGCAGTTCTTC. It codes for CASTDLGGYNEQFF.

The chain is built from TRBV7-3 and TRBJ2-7, with D perhaps matching TRBD1 or TRBD2 (5 bases each). Germline CDR1 and CDR2: SGHTA and FQGTGA. The length of the CDR3 is 15 residues. The V end was cut by 5 bases, the J end by 2 bases, with 16 bases between. The CDR3 reads CASSPDPGRPYEQYF. The CDR3 DNA sequence: TGTGCCAGCAGCCCCGACCCGGGACGCCCCTACGAGCAGTACTTC.

This chain joins TRBV7-8 and TRBJ1-6, with 7 nucleotides matching TRBD1. The CDR3 spans 16 residues. Unmatched junction bases numbered 12, after V lost 5 bases and J lost 8 bases. Germline V gives CDR1 SGHVS, CDR2 FQNEAQ. This CDR3 reads CASSANRGIVDSPLHF. The CDR3, as DNA: TGTGCCAGCAGCGCAAACAGGGGAATCGTTGATTCACCCCTCCACTTT.

DNA for the CDR3: TGTGCCAGCAGTGATGGGAGCAGTTGGGGACGGACTGAAGCTTTCTTT. Its translation is CASSDGSSWGRTEAFF. The rearrangement joins TRBV27 to TRBJ1-1; the D gene is possibly TRBD1 (5 bases). Trimming shortened V by 5 bases and J by 5 bases, and 21 bases separated the two germline ends. CDR3 size: 16 residues. The germline V gene encodes CDR1 MNHEY and CDR2 SMNVEV (reference sequence).

The chain joins TRBV15 to TRBJ2-5; D is uncertain. Germline CDR1 LNHNV, CDR2 YYDKDF (reference sequence). The ends were cut back, 4 bases at V and 4 bases at J, with 13 bases in the middle. This CDR3 contains 14 residues. In DNA form, the CDR3 reads TGTGCCACCAGCACCCCCGACGAAGGAGAGACCCAGTACTTC. Translating gives CATSTPDEGETQYF.

The rearrangement joins TRBV7-6 to TRBJ2-7; tentative D call: TRBD2 (6 bases). This CDR3 is 15 amino acids long. V lost 5 bases and J lost 5, with 19 bases in between. Germline CDR1 SGHVS, CDR2 FNYEAQ. Here the CDR3 DNA reads TGTGCCAGCAGCCCAGGAGGACGGGAGACCCACGAGCAGTACTTC. Amino acid sequence: CASSPGGRETHEQYF.

This chain connects TRBV29-1 to TRBJ2-7; D may be TRBD2 (6 bases). The germline gives CDR1 SQVTM, CDR2 ANQGSEA. This CDR3 is 14 amino acids long. Trimming removed 0 bases from V and 2 bases from J, with 11 bases in between. The CDR3 sequence is CSVEDWGEPYEQYF. DNA for the CDR3: TGCAGCGTTGAAGATTGGGGGGAACCCTACGAGCAGTACTTC.

CDR3 nucleotides: TGCGCCAGCAGCCAAGAAGGCCATATCACCTACGAGCAGTACTTC. Translating it yields CASSQEGHITYEQYF. V is TRBV4-1 and J is TRBJ2-5; no clear D gene. Matching the DNA end better, TRBJ2-7 makes the J call doubtful. Per the germline V gene, CDR1 is MGHRA and CDR2 is YSYEKL. There are 15 residues in the CDR3.

The rearrangement uses TRBV19 and TRBJ2-1, with 12 bases lining up with TRBD2. This CDR3 is 15 amino acids long. Looked up from germline, CDR1 is LNHDA and CDR2 is SQIVND (reference sequence). With 9 bases clipped from V and 4 bases from J, the junction kept 7 bases outside the gene matches. The CDR3 sequence: CARTSGGKKYNEQFF. CDR3 sequence (DNA): TGTGCCAGGACTAGCGGGGGTAAGAAATACAATGAGCAGTTCTTC.

Comment on this clone: The sample holds other DNA sequences that translate to the same CDR3. The chain links TRBV6-1 to TRBJ2-7; D may be TRBD1 (6 bases). V was clipped by 6 bases and J by 1 base, with 16 bases between them. The CDR3 runs to 15 residues. The germline V gene encodes CDR1 MNHNS and CDR2 SASEGT. This CDR3 is CASRVARGPSYEQYF. For the CDR3, the DNA is TGTGCCAGCAGGGTGGCCAGGGGCCCTTCCTACGAGCAGTACTTC.

The V and J genes are TRBV7-2 and TRBJ1-1; D gene ambiguous. This CDR3 has 14 residues. Trimming took 4 bases from V and 0 from J, leaving 9 bases between them. Germline-derived CDR1 and CDR2 are SGHTA and FQGNSA. CDR3 amino acids: CASSSLILNTEAFF. The DNA for the CDR3 is TGTGCCAGCAGCTCCCTAATTTTGAACACTGAAGCTTTCTTT.

The chain combines TRBV5-1 with TRBJ2-6, with TRBD1 as a possible D gene (6 bases). Per germline, CDR1 SGHRS and CDR2 YFSETQ. There are 17 residues in the CDR3. V was pared by 4 bases and J by 0 bases, with 14 bases between. CDR3 amino acids: CASSGDGQPSGANVLTF. The CDR3 nucleotides read TGCGCCAGCAGCGGCGATGGACAGCCCTCTGGGGCCAACGTCCTGACTTTC.

The chain is built from TRBV6-5 and TRBJ2-7, with D tentatively TRBD2 (6 bases). Trimming removed 2 bases at V and 5 bases at J, with 13 bases between. The CDR3 consists of 14 residues. Germline V gene sequence: CDR1 MNHEY, CDR2 SVGAGI. The CDR3 is CASSYGEVLHEQYF. The CDR3 nucleotides are TGTGCCAGCAGTTACGGGGAGGTTCTTCACGAGCAGTACTTC.

The rearrangement links TRBV4-1 to TRBJ2-1; 9 bases match TRBD2. Trimming at V came to 5 bases and at J to 5 bases, leaving 16 bases not matched to a gene. From germline, CDR1 is MGHRA and CDR2 YSYEKL. This CDR3 has 18 amino acids. The CDR3 loop is CASSAIDLGLAYDNEQFF. CDR3 nucleotides: TGCGCCAGCAGCGCGATTGACCTTGGACTAGCGTACGACAATGAGCAGTTCTTC.

This chain uses TRBV6-5 with TRBJ1-5; D call uncertain. Germline V gives CDR1 MNHEY, CDR2 SVGAGI. The CDR3 consists of 15 residues. Trimming shortened V by 6 bases and J by 0 bases, and 12 bases separated the two germline ends. The CDR3 sequence is CASRVSVGSNQPQHF. Here the CDR3 DNA reads TGTGCCAGCAGGGTCAGCGTGGGTAGCAATCAGCCCCAGCATTTT.